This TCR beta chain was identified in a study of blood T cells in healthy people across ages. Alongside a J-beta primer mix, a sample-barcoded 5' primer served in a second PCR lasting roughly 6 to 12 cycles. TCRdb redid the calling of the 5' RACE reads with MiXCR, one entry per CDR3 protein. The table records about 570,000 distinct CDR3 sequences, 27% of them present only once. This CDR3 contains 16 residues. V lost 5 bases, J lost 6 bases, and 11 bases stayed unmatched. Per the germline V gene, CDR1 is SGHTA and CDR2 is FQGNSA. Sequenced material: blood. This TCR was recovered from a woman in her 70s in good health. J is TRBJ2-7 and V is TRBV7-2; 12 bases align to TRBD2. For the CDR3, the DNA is TGTGCCAGCAGCACAAAAGGGACTAGCGGGTACTCCGAGCAGTACTTC. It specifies CASSTKGTSGYSEQYF.